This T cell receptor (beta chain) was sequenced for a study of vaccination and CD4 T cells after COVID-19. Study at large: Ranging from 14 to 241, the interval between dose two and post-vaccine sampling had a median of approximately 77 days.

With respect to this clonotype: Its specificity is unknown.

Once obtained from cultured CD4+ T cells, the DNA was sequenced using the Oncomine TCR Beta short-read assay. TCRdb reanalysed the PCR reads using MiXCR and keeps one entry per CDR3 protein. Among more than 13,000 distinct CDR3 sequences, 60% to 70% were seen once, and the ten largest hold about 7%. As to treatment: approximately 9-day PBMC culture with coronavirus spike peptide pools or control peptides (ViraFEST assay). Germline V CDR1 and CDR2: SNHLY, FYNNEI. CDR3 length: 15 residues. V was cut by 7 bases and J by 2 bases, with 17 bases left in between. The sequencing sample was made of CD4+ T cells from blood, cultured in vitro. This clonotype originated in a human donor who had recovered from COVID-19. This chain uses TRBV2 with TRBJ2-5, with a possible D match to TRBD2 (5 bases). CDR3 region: CASIPGRGNQETQYF. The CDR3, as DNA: TGTGCCAGCATTCCGGGGAGAGGAAATCAAGAGACCCAGTACTTC. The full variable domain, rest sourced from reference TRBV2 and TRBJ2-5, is EPEVTQTPSHQVTQMGQEVILRCVPISNHLYFYWYRQILGQKVEFLVSFYNNEISEKSEIFDDQFSVERPDGSNFTLKIRSTKLEDSAMYFCASIPGRGNQETQYFGPGTRLLVL.